The present TCR beta chain was sequenced within a study of cytotoxic CD8 clonotypes in ibrutinib-treated CLL. Some clones are missing from TCRdb's copy, which holds only in-frame ones; the method was immunoSEQ multiplex PCR. This sample yields fewer than 400,000 clones, of which 60% to 80% are seen a single time; around 6.3% belongs to the top ten. This CDR3 is built from 12 residues. In germline, CDR1 is KGHSH, CDR2 LQKENI. V lost 4 bases to trimming and J lost 7 bases, with 11 bases between them. This sequence joins TRBV18 and TRBJ2-7; perhaps TRBD1 as D (7 bases). This receptor was obtained from a human donor with chronic lymphocytic leukemia. This specimen consisted of PBMCs, obtained after 36 months of ibrutinib treatment. The CDR3 reads CASSRAGGEQYF. DNA for the CDR3: TGTGCCAGCTCACGGGCAGGGGGGGAGCAGTACTTC.